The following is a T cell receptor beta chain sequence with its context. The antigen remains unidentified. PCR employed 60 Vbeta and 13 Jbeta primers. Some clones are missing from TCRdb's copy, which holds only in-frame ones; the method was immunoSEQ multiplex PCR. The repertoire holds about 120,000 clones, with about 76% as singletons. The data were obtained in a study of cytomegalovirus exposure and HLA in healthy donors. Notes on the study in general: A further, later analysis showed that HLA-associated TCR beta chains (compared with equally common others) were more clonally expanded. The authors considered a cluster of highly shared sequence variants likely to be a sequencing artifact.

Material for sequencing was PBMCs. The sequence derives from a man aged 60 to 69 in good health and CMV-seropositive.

CDR3 region: CASSLRRQVWGVQEAFF. The CDR3 bases are TGTGCCAGCAGCTTAAGAAGACAGGTCTGGGGAGTTCAGGAAGCTTTCTTT. This chain uses TRBV5-8 with TRBJ1-1; tentative D call: TRBD1 (6 bases). V gave up 2 bases and J gave up 8 bases, with 25 bases separating them. CDR1 and CDR2 from the germline V gene are SGHTS and YDEGEE. The CDR3 length is 17 residues.